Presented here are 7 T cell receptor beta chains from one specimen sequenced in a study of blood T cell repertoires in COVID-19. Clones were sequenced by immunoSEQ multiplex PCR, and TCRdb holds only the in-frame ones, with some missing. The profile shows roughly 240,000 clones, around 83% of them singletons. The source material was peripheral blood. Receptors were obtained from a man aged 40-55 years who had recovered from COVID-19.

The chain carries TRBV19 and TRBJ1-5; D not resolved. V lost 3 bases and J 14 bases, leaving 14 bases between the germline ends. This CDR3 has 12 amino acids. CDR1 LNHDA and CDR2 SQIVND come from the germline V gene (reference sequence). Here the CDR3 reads CASSIREGVKHF. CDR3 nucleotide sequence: TGTGCCAGTAGTATTAGGGAGGGAGTTAAGCATTTT.

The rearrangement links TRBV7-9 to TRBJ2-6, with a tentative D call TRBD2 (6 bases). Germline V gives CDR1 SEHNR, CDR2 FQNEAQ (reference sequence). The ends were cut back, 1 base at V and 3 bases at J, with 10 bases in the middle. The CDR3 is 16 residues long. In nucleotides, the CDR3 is TGTGCCAGCAGCTTAGATCGCGGGGTTGGGGCCAACGTCCTGACTTTC. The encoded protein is CASSLDRGVGANVLTF.

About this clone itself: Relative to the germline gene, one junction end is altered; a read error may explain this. In DNA form, the CDR3 reads TGTGCCAGCTCACCACCAAGCATCGGACAGGGGGAGAGAGTCTTC. As protein: CASSPPSIGQGERVF. The rearrangement joins TRBV18 to TRBJ2-1, with 10 bases fitting TRBD1. There are 15 residues in the CDR3. The V gene's germline CDR1 is KGHSH and CDR2 LQKENI.

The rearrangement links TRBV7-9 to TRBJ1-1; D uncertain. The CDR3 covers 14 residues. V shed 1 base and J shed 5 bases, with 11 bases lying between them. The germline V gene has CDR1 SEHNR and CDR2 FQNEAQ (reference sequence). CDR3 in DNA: TGTGCCAGCAGCTTAGTGGTGACAAGGACTGAAGCTTTCTTT. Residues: CASSLVVTRTEAFF.

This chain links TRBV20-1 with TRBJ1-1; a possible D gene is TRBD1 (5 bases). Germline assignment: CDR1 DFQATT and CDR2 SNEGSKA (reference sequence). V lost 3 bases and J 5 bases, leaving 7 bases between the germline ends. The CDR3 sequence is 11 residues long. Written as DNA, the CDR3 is TGCAGTGCTAGGGGGCGGACTGAAGCTTTCTTT. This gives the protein CSARGRTEAFF.

The CDR3 DNA reads as TGCGCCAGCAGCTTGGAGGCTAGCGGAACCCATGGGGAGACCCAGTACTTC. It is translated as CASSLEASGTHGETQYF. J is TRBJ2-5 and V is TRBV5-1; the match to TRBD2 covers 7 bases. This CDR3 is built from 17 residues. Looked up from germline, CDR1 is SGHRS and CDR2 is YFSETQ. V trimming: 0 bases; J trimming: 5 bases; junction bases outside the gene matches: 13.

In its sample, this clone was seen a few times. CDR3 amino acids: CASSHAGGISGNTIYF. CDR3 in DNA: TGTGCCAGCAGCCACGCAGGGGGGATCTCTGGAAACACCATATATTTT. The chain uses TRBV11-2 and TRBJ1-3; 7 nucleotides match TRBD1. Germline CDR1 SGHAT, CDR2 FQNNGV. There are 16 residues in the CDR3. V dropped 5 bases and J dropped 0; count of bases not matched to a gene: 7. Variable domain in full (rest from reference TRBV11-2 and TRBJ1-3): EAGVAQSPRYKIIEKRQSVAFWCNPISGHATLYWYQQILGQGPKLLIQFQNNGVVDDSQLPKDRFSAERLKGVDSTLKIQPAKLEDSAVYLCASSHAGGISGNTIYFGEGSWLTVV.